The 25 T cell receptor beta chains below come from one sample, sequenced in a study of T-cell reconstitution after alpha-beta-depleted transplantation in children. Molecular barcoding with unique molecular identifiers was used for the TCRbeta library. TCRdb passed the PCR reads through MiXCR, listing each CDR3 protein once. The sample lists a few hundred thousand distinct CDR3 sequences, roughly 18% seen once, with approximately 3% in the top ten. Sample: PBMCs from the stem cell graft donor, taken from the stem cell graft. The receptors come from a human donor who donated a stem cell graft to a child with acute lymphoblastic leukemia.

The chain combines TRBV20-1 with TRBJ2-5; D is unclear. Germline CDR1 is DFQATT and CDR2 is SNEGSKA (reference sequence). Trimming pared 0 bases from V and 7 bases from J, leaving 15 bases between. The CDR3 is 14 amino acids. The CDR3 protein is CSARDRLEPRTQYF. The CDR3 DNA reads as TGCAGTGCTAGAGATCGCCTAGAACCTAGGACCCAGTACTTC.

This clonotype was detected only a few times. CDR3 sequence (DNA): TGCAGTGCTAGGAACACCGGAGGGGATAGCAATGAGCAGTTCTTC. It codes for CSARNTGGDSNEQFF. The chain joins TRBV20-1 to TRBJ2-1, with a weak D call TRBD2 (6 bases). There are 15 residues in the CDR3. The germline CDR1 and CDR2 sequences are DFQATT and SNEGSKA (reference sequence). V shed 3 bases and J shed 6 bases, with 18 bases lying between them.

This clonotype was detected a few times. This chain uses TRBV3-1 with TRBJ2-7; 9 nucleotides align to TRBD2. Per the germline V gene, CDR1 is LGHDT and CDR2 is YNNKEL (reference sequence). The CDR3 totals 15 residues. The trim removed 1 base at V and 2 bases at J, leaving 3 bases unmatched. In nucleotides, the CDR3 is TGTGCCAGCAGCCAAGCACCTAGCGGGACCTACGAGCAGTACTTC. Translated, it gives CASSQAPSGTYEQYF.

This clonotype was counted only a few times. The V and J genes are TRBV9 and TRBJ2-3; 10 bases are shared with TRBD2. J gave up 3 bases and V 4 bases, and 8 bases lay outside the gene matches. The V gene's germline CDR1 is SGDLS and CDR2 YYNGEE. This CDR3 region has 16 residues. In DNA form, the CDR3 reads TGTGCCAGCAGCCCCCAGCGGGAGGGCCCGACAGATACGCAGTATTTT. Translated: CASSPQREGPTDTQYF. Looking up the rest from reference TRBV9 and TRBJ2-3 gives the full variable domain: DSGVTQTPKHLITATGQRVTLRCSPRSGDLSVYWYQQSLDQGLQFLIQYYNGEERAKGNILERFSAQQFPDLHSELNLSSLELGDSALYFCASSPQREGPTDTQYFGPGTRLTVL.

The chain carries TRBV5-1 and TRBJ2-5; D remains unclear. Germline values: CDR1 SGHRS, CDR2 YFSETQ. The CDR3 sequence is 12 residues long. V was clipped by 4 bases and J by 1 base, with 5 bases between them. DNA for the CDR3: TGCGCCAGCAGCAACTTCCAAGAGACCCAGTACTTC. It translates to CASSNFQETQYF.

CDR3 sequence reads: CASSSPGPDTQYF. The CDR3 DNA reads as TGCGCCAGCAGCTCTCCGGGGCCAGATACGCAGTATTTT. This chain uses TRBV5-1 with TRBJ2-3; D may be TRBD1 or TRBD2 (5 bases each). The V gene's germline CDR1 is SGHRS and CDR2 YFSETQ. The V gene lost 3 bases and the J gene lost 4 bases, with 9 bases spanning the gap. The length of the CDR3 is 13 residues. The full variable domain, rest sourced from reference TRBV5-1 and TRBJ2-3, is KAGVTQTPRYLIKTRGQQVTLSCSPISGHRSVSWYQQTPGQGLQFLFEYFSETQRNKGNFPGRFSGRQFSNSRSEMNVSTLELGDSALYLCASSSPGPDTQYFGPGTRLTVL.

The chain joins TRBV5-6 to TRBJ2-5, with 12 bases that match TRBD2. V was pared by 2 bases and J by 5 bases, with 7 bases of the junction left unmatched. The CDR3 has 16 amino acids. Germline loops: CDR1 SGHDT, CDR2 YYEEEE. CDR3 in amino acids: CASSFRLAGARETQYF. DNA of the CDR3: TGTGCCAGCAGCTTTCGACTAGCGGGAGCCAGGGAGACCCAGTACTTC.

Points on this clonotype: One end of the junction fails to match germline, which may point to a read error. The chain has TRBV29-1 and TRBJ1-2; no firm D call. Germline V gene sequence: CDR1 SQVTM, CDR2 ANQGSEA. This CDR3 comprises 10 residues. The chain's CDR3 is CSYDEYGDTF. The CDR3 region has the DNA TGCAGCTACGATGAATATGGCGACACCTTC. Full variable domain (remainder filled in from reference TRBV29-1 and TRBJ1-2): SAVISQKPSRDICQRGTSLTIQCQVDSQVTMMFWYRQQPGQSLTLIATANQGSEATYESGFVIDKFPISRPNLTFSTLTVSNMSPEDSSIYLCSYDEYGDTFGSGTRLTVV.

The CDR3 nucleotides are TGCGCCAGCAGCTTGGTAGGGAGCGAAAAACTGTTTTTT. Protein product: CASSLVGSEKLFF. This chain joins TRBV5-1 and TRBJ1-4; D remains unclear. This CDR3 region has 13 residues. V was cut by 0 bases and J by 8 bases, with 8 bases left in between. The germline V gene encodes CDR1 SGHRS and CDR2 YFSETQ. The full variable domain, with the rest looked up from reference TRBV5-1 and TRBJ1-4, is KAGVTQTPRYLIKTRGQQVTLSCSPISGHRSVSWYQQTPGQGLQFLFEYFSETQRNKGNFPGRFSGRQFSNSRSEMNVSTLELGDSALYLCASSLVGSEKLFFGSGTQLSVL.

This clonotype was seen more than once but under ten times. This chain uses TRBV11-2 with TRBJ2-1, with 11 positions matching TRBD2. Per the germline V gene, CDR1 is SGHAT and CDR2 is FQNNGV. V lost 4 bases, J lost 2 bases, and 13 bases stayed unmatched. CDR3 size: 19 residues. In DNA, the CDR3 is TGTGCCAGCAGCTCCTCTAGCGGGAGGCCCCACCATACCTACAATGAGCAGTTCTTC. This gives the protein CASSSSSGRPHHTYNEQFF.

This clonotype appeared a few times. The rearrangement uses TRBV12-3 or TRBV12-4 and TRBJ2-4, with D unclear. Trimming removed 3 bases at V and 0 bases at J, with 9 bases between. The CDR3 has 15 residues. DNA for the CDR3: TGTGCCAGCAGTTTTTACGGGCTAGCCAAAAACATTCAGTACTTC. It encodes CASSFYGLAKNIQYF.

This chain links TRBV29-1 with TRBJ2-2; D may match TRBD1 or TRBD2 (5 bases each). Germline CDR1 is SQVTM and CDR2 is ANQGSEA. The CDR3 covers 14 residues. Between the trimmed V and J ends, which lost 3 bases and 0 bases, there was a span of 8 bases. CDR3: CSVDRDPNTGELFF. CDR3 DNA: TGCAGCGTTGACAGGGACCCGAACACCGGGGAGCTGTTTTTT.

This clonotype was counted at least ten times. V usage is TRBV7-9 and J usage is TRBJ2-1, with 11 positions matching TRBD2. The CDR3 totals 17 residues. Germline CDR1 SEHNR, CDR2 FQNEAQ (reference sequence). V lost 4 bases and J lost 2; bases outside the gene matches: 7. The CDR3 protein is CASSSSGRSTTYNEQFF. DNA for the CDR3: TGTGCCAGCAGCTCTAGCGGGAGGAGCACCACCTACAATGAGCAGTTCTTC.

In its sample, this clonotype was seen a few times. The rearrangement joins TRBV5-1 to TRBJ1-2; D not resolved. The CDR3 has 13 residues. V lost 4 bases, J lost 4 bases, and 11 bases lay in between. The germline gives CDR1 SGHRS, CDR2 YFSETQ. CDR3 bases: TGCGCCAGCAGCACACCAGAGGGCTATGGCTACACCTTC. Translation gives CASSTPEGYGYTF. The full variable domain, its missing parts supplied by reference TRBV5-1 and TRBJ1-2, is KAGVTQTPRYLIKTRGQQVTLSCSPISGHRSVSWYQQTPGQGLQFLFEYFSETQRNKGNFPGRFSGRQFSNSRSEMNVSTLELGDSALYLCASSTPEGYGYTFGSGTRLTVV.

The V gene is TRBV12-3 or TRBV12-4, the J gene TRBJ2-2, with D possibly being TRBD1 (5 bases). Trimming shortened V by 6 bases and J by 4 bases, and 12 bases separated the two germline ends. The CDR3 contains 14 residues. The CDR3 sequence is CASRAAGRTGELFF. CDR3 nucleotides: TGTGCCAGCAGAGCCGCAGGGCGCACCGGGGAGCTGTTTTTT.

The V and J genes are TRBV20-1 and TRBJ1-2; 9 bases map to TRBD1. The J segment lost 4 bases and the V segment lost 4 bases, leaving 1 base of the junction unmatched. CDR1 and CDR2 from the germline V gene are DFQATT and SNEGSKA (reference sequence). The CDR3 runs to 12 residues. CDR3 nucleotides: TGCAGTGCTACGGGACAGGGCTATGGCTACACCTTC. It is translated as CSATGQGYGYTF.

The rearrangement links TRBV5-1 to TRBJ2-7; 12 bases map to TRBD2. CDR3 length: 19 amino acids. Germline lookup yields CDR1 SGHRS and CDR2 YFSETQ. The V and J ends lost 5 bases and 2 bases, in that order; junction bases with no gene match: 17. The CDR3 nucleotides read TGCGCCAGCAGGAGGTGGGGACTAGCGGGCCTTACGAGCACCTACGAGCAGTACTTC. It yields the protein CASRRWGLAGLTSTYEQYF.

V usage is TRBV7-3 and J usage is TRBJ2-1; TRBD2 matches 7 bases. The V and J ends lost 3 bases and 3 bases, in that order; junction bases with no gene match: 5. This CDR3 is 15 amino acids long. The germline V gene has CDR1 SGHTA and CDR2 FQGTGA. CDR3: CASSFGGSLYNEQFF. CDR3 DNA sequence: TGTGCCAGCAGCTTCGGCGGGAGTCTCTACAATGAGCAGTTCTTC.

This clonotype was counted a few times. This chain's CDR3 is CASSQEGGQRTYEQYF. The CDR3, as DNA: TGCGCCAGCAGCCAAGAAGGTGGACAGAGAACCTACGAGCAGTACTTC. The rearrangement links TRBV4-1 to TRBJ2-7; tentative D call: TRBD1 (6 bases). V lost 0 bases and J 2 bases, leaving 14 bases between the germline ends. Germline V gene data show CDR1 as MGHRA and CDR2 as YSYEKL. The CDR3 totals 16 residues.

The sample holds a few counts of this clonotype. V gene TRBV4-2 combines with J gene TRBJ2-3; D is ambiguous. From germline, CDR1 is LGHNA and CDR2 YNFKEQ. Trimming pared 0 bases from V and 0 bases from J, leaving 13 bases between. There are 17 residues in the CDR3. In DNA form, the CDR3 reads TGTGCCAGCAGCCAAGATCTTGCGTACGTAAGCACAGATACGCAGTATTTT. Encoded protein: CASSQDLAYVSTDTQYF.

This clonotype has only a few counts. The rearrangement uses TRBV29-1 and TRBJ1-1; D not certain. The CDR3 length is 10 residues. V dropped 7 bases and J dropped 4 bases, with 7 bases sitting between them. From germline, CDR1 is SQVTM and CDR2 ANQGSEA. Here the CDR3 reads CSGVSTEAFF. In nucleotides, the CDR3 is TGCAGCGGGGTGAGCACTGAAGCTTTCTTT. The full variable domain, with the rest looked up from reference TRBV29-1 and TRBJ1-1, is SAVISQKPSRDICQRGTSLTIQCQVDSQVTMMFWYRQQPGQSLTLIATANQGSEATYESGFVIDKFPISRPNLTFSTLTVSNMSPEDSSIYLCSGVSTEAFFGQGTRLTVV.

The chain carries TRBV7-9 and TRBJ1-1, with 8 bases fitting TRBD1. V trimming: 8 bases; J trimming: 6 bases; junction bases outside the gene matches: 2. Germline values: CDR1 SEHNR, CDR2 FQNEAQ (reference sequence). The CDR3 runs to 11 residues. The CDR3: CASGQGAEAFF. CDR3 bases: TGTGCCAGCGGACAGGGAGCTGAAGCTTTCTTT.

Points on this clonotype: The CDR3 end shows no conserved phenylalanine or tryptophan, and so a read error is likely. The chain employs TRBV7-8 and TRBJ2-7; 7 bases are shared with TRBD2. Trimming took 3 bases from V and 5 from J; bases not matched to a gene: 10. The germline V gene encodes CDR1 SGHVS and CDR2 FQNEAQ. This CDR3 has 15 amino acids. Here the CDR3 reads CASSLGGPLVNEQYS. In nucleotides, the CDR3 is TGTGCCAGCAGCTTGGGAGGGCCATTAGTAAACGAGCAGTACTCC.

In this sample, this clonotype turned up a few times. The chain uses TRBV6-4 and TRBJ2-3; perhaps TRBD2 as D (5 bases). This CDR3 is 13 amino acids long. V was cut by 2 bases and J by 7 bases, with 10 bases left in between. CDR1 is MRHNA, CDR2 SNTAGT, per germline. The CDR3 protein is CASSDISGNTQYF. The CDR3 DNA sequence: TGTGCCAGCAGTGACATAAGCGGAAATACGCAGTATTTT.

The rearrangement joins TRBV2 to TRBJ2-7; 7 nucleotides agree with TRBD1. The CDR3 sequence is 16 residues long. Trimming took 6 bases from V and 1 from J; bases not matched to a gene: 12. The germline V gene has CDR1 SNHLY and CDR2 FYNNEI. The CDR3 DNA is TGTGCCAGCAGCTTACCCACGGGACAGTCATCCTACGAGCAGTACTTC. It translates to CASSLPTGQSSYEQYF.